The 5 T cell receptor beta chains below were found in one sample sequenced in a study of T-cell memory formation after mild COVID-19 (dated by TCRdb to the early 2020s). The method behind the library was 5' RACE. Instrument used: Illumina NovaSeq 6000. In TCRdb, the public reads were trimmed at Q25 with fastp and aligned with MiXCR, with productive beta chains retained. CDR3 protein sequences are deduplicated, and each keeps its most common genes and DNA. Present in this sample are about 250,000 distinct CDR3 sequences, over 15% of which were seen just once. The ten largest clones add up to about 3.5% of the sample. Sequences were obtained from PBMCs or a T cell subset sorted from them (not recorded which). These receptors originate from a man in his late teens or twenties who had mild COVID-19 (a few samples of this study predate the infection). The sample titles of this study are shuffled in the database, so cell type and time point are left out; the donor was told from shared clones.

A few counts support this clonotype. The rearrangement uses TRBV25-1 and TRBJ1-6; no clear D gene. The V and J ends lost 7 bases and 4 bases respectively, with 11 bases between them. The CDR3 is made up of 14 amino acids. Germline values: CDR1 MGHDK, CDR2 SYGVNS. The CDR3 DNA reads TGTGCCAGCAAAACTCGGAGGTATAATTCACCCCTCCACTTT. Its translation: CASKTRRYNSPLHF.

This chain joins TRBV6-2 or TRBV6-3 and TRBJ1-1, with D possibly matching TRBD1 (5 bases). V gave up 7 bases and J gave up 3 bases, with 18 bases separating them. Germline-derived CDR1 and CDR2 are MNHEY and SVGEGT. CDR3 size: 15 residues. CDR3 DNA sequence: TGTGCCAGCACCCCCAACACCCAGGGATACACTGAAGCTTTCTTT. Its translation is CASTPNTQGYTEAFF.

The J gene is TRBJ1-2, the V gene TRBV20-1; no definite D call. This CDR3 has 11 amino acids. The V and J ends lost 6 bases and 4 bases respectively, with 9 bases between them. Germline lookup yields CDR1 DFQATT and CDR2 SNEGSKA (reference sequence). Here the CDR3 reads CSAFNSYGYTF. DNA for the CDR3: TGCAGTGCCTTTAACAGCTATGGCTACACCTTC.

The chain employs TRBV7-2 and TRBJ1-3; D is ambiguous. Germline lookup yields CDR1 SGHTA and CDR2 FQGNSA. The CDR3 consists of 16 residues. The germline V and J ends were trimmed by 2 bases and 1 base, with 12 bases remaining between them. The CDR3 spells CASSLLEGMSGNTIYF. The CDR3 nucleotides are TGTGCCAGCAGCTTACTTGAGGGAATGTCTGGAAACACCATATATTTT.

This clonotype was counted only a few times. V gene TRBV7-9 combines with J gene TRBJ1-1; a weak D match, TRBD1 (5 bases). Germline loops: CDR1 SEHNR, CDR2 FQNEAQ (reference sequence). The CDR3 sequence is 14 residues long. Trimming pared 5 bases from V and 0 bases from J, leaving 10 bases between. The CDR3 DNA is TGTGCCAGCAGCCTTGGGGACGTGAACACTGAAGCTTTCTTT. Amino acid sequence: CASSLGDVNTEAFF.